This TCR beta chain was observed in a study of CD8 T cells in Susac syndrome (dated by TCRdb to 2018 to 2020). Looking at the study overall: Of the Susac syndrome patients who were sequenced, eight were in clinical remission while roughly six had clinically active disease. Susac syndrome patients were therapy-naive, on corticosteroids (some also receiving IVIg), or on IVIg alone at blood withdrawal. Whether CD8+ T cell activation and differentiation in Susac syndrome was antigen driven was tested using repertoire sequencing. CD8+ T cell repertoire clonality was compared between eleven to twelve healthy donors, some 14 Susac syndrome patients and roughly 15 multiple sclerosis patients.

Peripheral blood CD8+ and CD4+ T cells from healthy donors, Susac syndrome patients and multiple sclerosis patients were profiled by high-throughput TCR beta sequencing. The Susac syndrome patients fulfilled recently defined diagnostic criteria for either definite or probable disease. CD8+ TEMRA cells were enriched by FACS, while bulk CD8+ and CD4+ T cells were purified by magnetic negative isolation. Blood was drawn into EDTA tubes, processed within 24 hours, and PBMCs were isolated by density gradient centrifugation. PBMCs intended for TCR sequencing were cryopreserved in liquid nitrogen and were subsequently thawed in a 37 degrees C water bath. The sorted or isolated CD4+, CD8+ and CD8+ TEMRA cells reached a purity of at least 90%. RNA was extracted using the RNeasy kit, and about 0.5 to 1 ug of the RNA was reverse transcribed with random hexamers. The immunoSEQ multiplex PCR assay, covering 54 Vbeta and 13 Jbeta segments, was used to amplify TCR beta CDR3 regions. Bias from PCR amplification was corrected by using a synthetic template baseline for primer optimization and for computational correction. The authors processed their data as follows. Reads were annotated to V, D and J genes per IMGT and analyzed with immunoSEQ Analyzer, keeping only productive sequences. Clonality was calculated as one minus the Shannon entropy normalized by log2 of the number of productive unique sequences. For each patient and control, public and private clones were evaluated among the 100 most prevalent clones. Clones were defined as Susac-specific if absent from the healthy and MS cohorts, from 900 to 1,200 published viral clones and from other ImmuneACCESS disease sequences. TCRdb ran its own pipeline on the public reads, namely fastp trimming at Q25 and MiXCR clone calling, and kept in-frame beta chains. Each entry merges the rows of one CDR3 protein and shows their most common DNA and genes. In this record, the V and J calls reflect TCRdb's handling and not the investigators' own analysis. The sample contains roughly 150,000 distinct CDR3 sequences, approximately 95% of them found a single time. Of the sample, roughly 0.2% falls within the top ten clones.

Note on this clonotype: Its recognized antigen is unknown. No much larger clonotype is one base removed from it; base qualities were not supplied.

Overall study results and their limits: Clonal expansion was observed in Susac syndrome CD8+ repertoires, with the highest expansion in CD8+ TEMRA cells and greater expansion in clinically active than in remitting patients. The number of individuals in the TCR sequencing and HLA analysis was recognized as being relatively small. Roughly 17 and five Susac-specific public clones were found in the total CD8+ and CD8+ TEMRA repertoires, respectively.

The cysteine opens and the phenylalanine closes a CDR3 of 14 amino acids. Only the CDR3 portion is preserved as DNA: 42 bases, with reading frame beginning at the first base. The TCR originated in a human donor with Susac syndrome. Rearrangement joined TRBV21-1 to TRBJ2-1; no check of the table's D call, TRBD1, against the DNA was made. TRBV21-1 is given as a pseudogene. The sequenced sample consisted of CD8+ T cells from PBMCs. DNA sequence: TGTGCCAGGGCGGAGGGGGGATTATACAATGAGCAGTTCTTC. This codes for CARAEGGLYNEQFF.